This paragraph covers one T cell receptor beta chain sequence. This clone came up a few times. Its target antigen remains unknown. One base away there is no much larger clone; base qualities are not given. From the cysteine through the phenylalanine, the CDR3 covers 15 amino acids. Only the CDR3 DNA is retained, 45 bases long and in frame from the first base. Trimming takes 10 bases from V and 6 bases from J, and the germline ends sit 24 bases apart. Taken from the germline V gene (reference sequence), the CDR1 and CDR2 loops are LNHDA and SQIVND. Each collaborating institution followed its own protocols to collect whole blood in K2EDTA tubes. Collaborator samples were shipped for TCRbeta analysis as frozen whole blood, isolated PBMCs, or DNA extracted from either sample type. This specimen comes from a study of blood T cell repertoires in COVID-19 (dated by TCRdb to 2018 to 2021). Regarding the complete study: Collaborator samples came from the United States, Italy and Spain and covered acute and convalescent phases of COVID-19. The repertoires were made available in a free public database intended to serve as a resource for research on the immune response to SARS-CoV-2. The samples were drawn from the first 160 participants of the ongoing ImmuneRACE study and from some 1,300 subjects provided by 6 global collaborators. The sample metadata nearly always contained a de-identified subject ID, COVID-19 status, age in years and sex. HLA class I and class II types, where available, came from metadata supplied by the sample provider rather than from assay-based typing. Subjects who had been exposed to COVID-19, were actively infected with it, or had recovered from it provided the deeply sampled blood TCRbeta repertoires that made up the dataset. The material from the prospective study consisted of cDNA or gDNA derived from T cells, B-cell-depleted T cells, or PBMCs. Summary of the overall study and its limitations: The quantity of clinical and demographic metadata differed by source and by participant and was supplied without curation.

TCRbeta CDR3 regions were amplified from genomic DNA using the immunoSEQ Assay, a bias-controlled multiplex PCR. Turning to the authors' computational methods: Nucleated cell counts per sample were estimated from amplification of reference gene primers within the assay. To quantify the absolute abundance of each unique TCRbeta CDR3 rearrangement, sequence reads were collapsed and filtered. Productive Simpson clonality was computed per sample as the square root of Simpson's diversity index over productive rearrangements. TCRdb provides this immuneACCESS table in a form limited to in-frame rearrangements. Some clones are lacking; in checked studies, under half of them reflect an unresolved V gene, and why the rest are absent is not known. The DNA was the basis for D and trimming; V, J and clone size are from that table. This sample gives over 120,000 clones in total; about four fifths of them show up just once. 3% of the sample comes from the top ten.

The receptor chain draws on TRBV19 and TRBJ1-2; the D gene is perhaps TRBD1, from 6 matching bases. Material for sequencing was peripheral blood. The clonotype comes from a woman over 75 with acute or convalescent COVID-19. The nucleotide sequence is TGTGCCATCTCAGGGGTAGACGTTGGCGTACATGGCTACACCTTC. It codes for CAISGVDVGVHGYTF.